The subject of this entry is one T cell receptor beta chain. Its antigen is currently unknown. This sample is part of a study of CD4 T cells in relation to SARS-CoV-2 and coronaviruses. As for the study in general: After roughly ten days of antigen culture, PBMC TCR beta CDR3s were sequenced.

This CDR3 has 13 amino acids. Germline lookup yields CDR1 LNHDA and CDR2 SQIVND (reference sequence). Trimming stripped 7 bases from V and 4 bases from J, with 13 bases between. TCRdb's copy holds only in-frame clones and misses some; the assay was immunoSEQ multiplex PCR. The sample has fewer than 35,000 clones; more than 75% are singletons. The sequencing sample was made of memory CD4+ T cells from PBMCs, cultured in vitro. This sequence originates from an adult with COVID-19. V is TRBV19 and J is TRBJ2-5, with a weak D call TRBD2 (6 bases). Here the CDR3 DNA reads TGTGCCAGTAATAACGGGAGAGCAGAGACCCAGTACTTC. This encodes CASNNGRAETQYF. The full variable domain, its missing parts supplied by reference TRBV19 and TRBJ2-5, is DGGITQSPKYLFRKEGQNVTLSCEQNLNHDAMYWYRQDPGQGLRLIYYSQIVNDFQKGDIAEGYSVSREKKESFPLTVTSAQKNPTAFYLCASNNGRAETQYFGPGTRLLVL.